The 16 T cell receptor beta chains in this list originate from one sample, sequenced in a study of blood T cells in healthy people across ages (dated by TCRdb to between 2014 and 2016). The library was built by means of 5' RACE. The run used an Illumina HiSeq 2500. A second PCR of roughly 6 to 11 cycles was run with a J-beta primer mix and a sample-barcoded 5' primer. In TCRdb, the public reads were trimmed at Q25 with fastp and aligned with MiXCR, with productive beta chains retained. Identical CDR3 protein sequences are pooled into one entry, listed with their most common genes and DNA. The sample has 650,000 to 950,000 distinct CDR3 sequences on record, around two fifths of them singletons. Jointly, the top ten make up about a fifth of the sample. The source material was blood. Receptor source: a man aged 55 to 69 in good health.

The CDR3 nucleotides read TGTGCCAGCAGCCAAGGCCCTGGGACCCTTTACAATGAGCAGTTCTTC. Residues: CASSQGPGTLYNEQFF. The chain carries TRBV14 and TRBJ2-1; D tentatively fits TRBD1 or TRBD2 (5 bases each). Germline loops: CDR1 SGHDN, CDR2 FVKESK. This CDR3 region has 16 residues. V lost 1 base to trimming and J lost 4 bases, with 14 bases between them.

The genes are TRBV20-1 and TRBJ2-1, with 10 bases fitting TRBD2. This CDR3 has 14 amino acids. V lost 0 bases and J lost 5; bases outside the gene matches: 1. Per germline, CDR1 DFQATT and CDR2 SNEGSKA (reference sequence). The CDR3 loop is CSARELAGHNEQFF. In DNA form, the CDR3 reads TGCAGTGCTAGAGAACTAGCGGGGCACAATGAGCAGTTCTTC.

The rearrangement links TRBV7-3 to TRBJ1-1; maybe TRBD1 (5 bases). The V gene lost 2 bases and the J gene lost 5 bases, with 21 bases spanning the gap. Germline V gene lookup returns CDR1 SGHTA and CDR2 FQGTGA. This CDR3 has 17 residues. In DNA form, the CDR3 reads TGTGCCAGCAGCTTAGGGCCTAGGACATCCCCTGGGACTGAAGCTTTCTTT. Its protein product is CASSLGPRTSPGTEAFF.

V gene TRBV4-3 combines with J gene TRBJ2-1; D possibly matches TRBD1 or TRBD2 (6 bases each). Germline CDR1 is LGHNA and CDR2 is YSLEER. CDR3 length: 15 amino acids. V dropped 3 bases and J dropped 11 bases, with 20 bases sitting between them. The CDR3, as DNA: TGCGCCAGCAGCCAGCAAGCCGGCACAGGGACTCAGCAGTTCTTC. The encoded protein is CASSQQAGTGTQQFF.

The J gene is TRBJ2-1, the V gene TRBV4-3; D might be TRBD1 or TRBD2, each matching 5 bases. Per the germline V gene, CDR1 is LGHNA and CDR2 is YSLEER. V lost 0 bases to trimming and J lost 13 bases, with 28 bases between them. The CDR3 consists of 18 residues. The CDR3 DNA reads TGCGCCAGCAGCCAAGATGCGCCTAGCAGGGTTTATGAGGAGACCCAGTTCTTC. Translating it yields CASSQDAPSRVYEETQFF.

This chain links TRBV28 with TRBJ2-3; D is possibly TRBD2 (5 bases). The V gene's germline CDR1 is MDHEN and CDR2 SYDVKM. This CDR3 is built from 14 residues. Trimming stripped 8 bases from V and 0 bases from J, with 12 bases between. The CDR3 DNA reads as TGTGCCAGCGAACGGGGAATTAGCACAGATACGCAGTATTTT. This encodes CASERGISTDTQYF.

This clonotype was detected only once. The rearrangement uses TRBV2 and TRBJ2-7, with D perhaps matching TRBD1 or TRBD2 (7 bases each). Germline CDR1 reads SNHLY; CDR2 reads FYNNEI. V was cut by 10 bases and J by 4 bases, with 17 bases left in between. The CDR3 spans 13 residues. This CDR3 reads CATGGTDKYEQYF. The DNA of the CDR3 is TGTGCCACCGGGGGGACAGATAAGTACGAGCAGTACTTC.

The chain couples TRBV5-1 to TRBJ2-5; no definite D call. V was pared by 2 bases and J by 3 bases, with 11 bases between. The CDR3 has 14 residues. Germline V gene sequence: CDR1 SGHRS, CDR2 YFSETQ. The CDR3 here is CASSLSTQKETQYF. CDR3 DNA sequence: TGCGCCAGCAGCTTATCAACTCAGAAAGAGACCCAGTACTTC.

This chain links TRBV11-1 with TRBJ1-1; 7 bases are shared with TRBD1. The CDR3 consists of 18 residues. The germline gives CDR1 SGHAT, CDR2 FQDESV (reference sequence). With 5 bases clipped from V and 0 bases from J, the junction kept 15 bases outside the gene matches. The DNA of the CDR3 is TGTGCCAGCAGCCTTCCGGGACAGTATGTCTCGCTGAACACTGAAGCTTTCTTT. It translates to CASSLPGQYVSLNTEAFF.

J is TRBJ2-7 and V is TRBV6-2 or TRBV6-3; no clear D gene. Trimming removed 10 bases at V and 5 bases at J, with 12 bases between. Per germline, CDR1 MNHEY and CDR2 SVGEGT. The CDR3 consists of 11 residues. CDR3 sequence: CATTSFHEQYF. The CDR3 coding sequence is TGTGCCACAACCTCTTTCCACGAGCAGTACTTC.

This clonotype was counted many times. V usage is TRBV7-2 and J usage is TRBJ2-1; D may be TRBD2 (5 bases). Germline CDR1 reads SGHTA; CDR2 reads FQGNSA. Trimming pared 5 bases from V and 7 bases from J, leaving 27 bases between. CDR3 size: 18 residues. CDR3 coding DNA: TGTGCCAGCAGCCCCCAGTTCGGACTTAGGACGCGTGGGAATGAGCAGTTCTTC. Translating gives CASSPQFGLRTRGNEQFF.

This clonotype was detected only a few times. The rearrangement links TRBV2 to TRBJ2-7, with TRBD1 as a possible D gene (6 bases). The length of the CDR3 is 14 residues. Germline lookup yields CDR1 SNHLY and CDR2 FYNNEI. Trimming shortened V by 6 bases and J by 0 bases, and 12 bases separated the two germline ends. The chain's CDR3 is CASRARGSSYEQYF. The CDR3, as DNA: TGTGCCAGCAGGGCTAGGGGGAGCTCCTACGAGCAGTACTTC.

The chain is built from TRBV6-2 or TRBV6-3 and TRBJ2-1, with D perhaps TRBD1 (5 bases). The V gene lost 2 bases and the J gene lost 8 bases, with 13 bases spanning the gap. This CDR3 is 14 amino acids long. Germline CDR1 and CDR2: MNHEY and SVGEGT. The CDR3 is CASSYAGPRDEQFF. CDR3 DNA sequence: TGTGCCAGCAGTTACGCCGGACCCAGGGATGAGCAGTTCTTC.

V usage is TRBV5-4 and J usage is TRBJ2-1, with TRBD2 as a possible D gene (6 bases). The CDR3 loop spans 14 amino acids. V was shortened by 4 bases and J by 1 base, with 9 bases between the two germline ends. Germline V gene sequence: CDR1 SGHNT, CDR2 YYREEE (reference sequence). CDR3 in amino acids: CASSAGMSYNEQFF. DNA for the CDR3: TGTGCCAGCAGCGCGGGAATGTCCTACAATGAGCAGTTCTTC.

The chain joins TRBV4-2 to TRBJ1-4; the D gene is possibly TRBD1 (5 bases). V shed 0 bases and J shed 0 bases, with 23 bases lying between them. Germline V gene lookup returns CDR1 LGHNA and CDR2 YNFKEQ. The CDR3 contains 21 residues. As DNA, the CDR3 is TGTGCCAGCAGCCAAGAAAGTCCGGGGGTTTTCAGTAACCCAACTAATGAAAAACTGTTTTTT. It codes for CASSQESPGVFSNPTNEKLFF.

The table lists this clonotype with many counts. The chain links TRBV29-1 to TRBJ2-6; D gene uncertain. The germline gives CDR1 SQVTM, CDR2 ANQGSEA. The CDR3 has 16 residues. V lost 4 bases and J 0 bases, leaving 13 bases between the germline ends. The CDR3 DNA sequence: TGCAGCGTTGTCGGTCGGATAAGCTCTGGGGCCAACGTCCTGACTTTC. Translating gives CSVVGRISSGANVLTF.